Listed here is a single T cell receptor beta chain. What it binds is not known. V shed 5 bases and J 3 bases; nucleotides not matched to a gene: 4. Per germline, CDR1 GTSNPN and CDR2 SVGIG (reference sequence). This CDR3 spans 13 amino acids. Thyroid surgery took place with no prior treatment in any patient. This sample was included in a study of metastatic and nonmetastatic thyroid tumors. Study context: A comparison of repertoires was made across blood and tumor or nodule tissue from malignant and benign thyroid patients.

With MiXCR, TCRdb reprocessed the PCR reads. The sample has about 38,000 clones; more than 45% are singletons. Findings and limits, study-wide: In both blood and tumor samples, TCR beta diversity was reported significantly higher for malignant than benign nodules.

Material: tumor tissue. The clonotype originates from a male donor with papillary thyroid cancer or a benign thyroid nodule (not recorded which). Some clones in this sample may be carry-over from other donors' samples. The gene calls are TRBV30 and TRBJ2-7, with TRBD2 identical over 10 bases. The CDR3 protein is CAWGRTSGYEQYF. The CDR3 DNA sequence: TGTGCCTGGGGACGGACTAGCGGCTACGAGCAGTACTTC.